This entry lists 15 T cell receptor beta chains sequenced from one sample in a study of T cell repertoires in cytomegalovirus infection. These receptors' antigens are unknown. Each CDR3 protein gets one entry after TCRdb re-called the reads with MiXCR. The sample lists 20,000 to 25,000 distinct CDR3 sequences; roughly 40% were seen once. The sequencing here drew on CD8+ T cells from cultured PBMCs, taken from culture after CMV antigen stimulation. The receptors were gathered from a human donor in good health (CMV status not recorded). Some clones in this sample may be carry-over from other donors' samples.

This chain uses TRBV20-1 with TRBJ1-1, with D possibly being TRBD1 (5 bases). The V and J ends lost 1 base and 8 bases respectively, with 8 bases between them. CDR1 is DFQATT, CDR2 SNEGSKA, per germline (reference sequence). The length of the CDR3 is 11 residues. The CDR3 here is CSARVRTEAFF. CDR3 bases: TGCAGTGCTAGAGTGAGGACAGAAGCTTTCTTT.

This rearrangement joins TRBV12-3 or TRBV12-4 to TRBJ2-7; D might be TRBD1 or TRBD2, each matching 6 bases. The CDR3 loop spans 15 amino acids. The ends were cut back, 0 bases at V and 4 bases at J, with 13 bases in the middle. CDR3 in DNA: TGTGCCAGCAGTTTAGCCCGAGGGGGGCGATACGAGCAGTACTTC. Protein product: CASSLARGGRYEQYF.

The chain recombines TRBV27 with TRBJ2-7; TRBD1 aligns across 9 bases. CDR1 is MNHEY, CDR2 SMNVEV, per germline (reference sequence). The CDR3 consists of 15 residues. V lost 3 bases, J lost 5 bases, and 8 bases stayed unmatched. In nucleotides, the CDR3 is TGTGCCAGCAGTTTTCTCCCGACAGGGGGTAACGAGCAGTACTTC. Translation gives CASSFLPTGGNEQYF.

With regard to this clonotype: One junction end does not reproduce the germline sequence, and a read error may be involved. The gene calls are TRBV7-8 and TRBJ2-3; D is uncertain. Per germline, CDR1 SGHVS and CDR2 FQNEAQ. This CDR3 comprises 12 residues. This chain's CDR3 is CASSTSPDKQYF. The CDR3 nucleotides are TGTGCCAGCAGCACTTCACCTGATAAGCAGTATTTT.

The chain is built from TRBV27 and TRBJ2-5, with 9 bases lining up with TRBD2. The germline CDR1 and CDR2 sequences are MNHEY and SMNVEV (reference sequence). The CDR3 is 15 amino acids. With 5 bases clipped from V and 2 bases from J, the junction kept 6 bases outside the gene matches. In nucleotides, the CDR3 is TGTGCCAGCAGTCATAGCGGGGGAACTCAAGAGACCCAGTACTTC. This sequence encodes CASSHSGGTQETQYF.

The chain has TRBV5-1 and TRBJ2-1; 11 nucleotides align to TRBD1. The CDR3 has 16 amino acids. Germline values: CDR1 SGHRS, CDR2 YFSETQ. V gave up 3 bases and J gave up 3 bases; unmatched junction bases: 5. The CDR3 nucleotides read TGCGCCAGCAGCTCGGCCGGGACAGGGGGCTACAATGAGCAGTTCTTC. It encodes CASSSAGTGGYNEQFF.

The chain links TRBV7-3 to TRBJ2-1; no clear D gene. Germline lookup yields CDR1 SGHTA and CDR2 FQGTGA. This CDR3 contains 11 residues. V was shortened by 5 bases and J by 5 bases, with 4 bases between the two germline ends. CDR3 bases: TGTGCCAGCAGCGTCAACAATGAGCAGTTCTTC. The encoded protein is CASSVNNEQFF.

CDR3 DNA sequence: TGCAGTGCTAATCACAGGGACAATAACTATGGCTACACCTTC. Its translation: CSANHRDNNYGYTF. V usage is TRBV20-1 and J usage is TRBJ1-2, with D possibly being TRBD1 (6 bases). The CDR3 runs to 14 residues. Trimming removed 4 bases from V and 1 base from J, with 13 bases in between. Germline V gene lookup returns CDR1 DFQATT and CDR2 SNEGSKA (reference sequence).

This clonotype was detected only a few times. The rearrangement uses TRBV7-9 and TRBJ2-1, with 7 bases matching TRBD1. CDR3 length: 15 amino acids. In germline, CDR1 is SEHNR, CDR2 FQNEAQ (reference sequence). The J segment lost 0 bases and the V segment lost 7 bases, leaving 6 bases of the junction unmatched. The CDR3 DNA reads TGTGCCAGCACCCCACAGGGGCCCTCCTACAATGAGCAGTTCTTC. This gives the protein CASTPQGPSYNEQFF.

This clonotype was detected only a few times. The gene calls are TRBV7-2 and TRBJ2-2; 8 positions agree with TRBD2. The germline CDR1 and CDR2 sequences are SGHTA and FQGNSA. This CDR3 has 14 amino acids. The ends lost 5 bases at V and 4 bases at J; junction bases unmatched: 3. CDR3 protein: CASSLTSVTGELFF. The CDR3 region has the DNA TGTGCCAGCAGCCTGACTAGCGTCACCGGGGAGCTGTTTTTT.

Many counts were recorded for this clonotype. V gene TRBV9 combines with J gene TRBJ2-7; weak D call: TRBD1 (6 bases). Germline-derived CDR1 and CDR2 are SGDLS and YYNGEE. Trimming removed 4 bases from V and 6 bases from J, with 14 bases in between. The CDR3 covers 13 residues. Here the CDR3 reads CASSPRLQGEQYF. The CDR3 DNA reads as TGTGCCAGCAGCCCCCGATTACAGGGCGAGCAGTACTTC.

The CDR3 sequence is CASSLWDFYEQYF. The CDR3 nucleotides are TGTGCCAGCAGCCTATGGGACTTCTACGAGCAGTACTTC. The chain is built from TRBV7-9 and TRBJ2-7; TRBD2 is a possible D gene (6 bases). Germline values: CDR1 SEHNR, CDR2 FQNEAQ (reference sequence). The CDR3 length is 13 residues. V was shortened by 5 bases and J by 3 bases, with 11 bases between the two germline ends.

This clonotype turned up a few times. The chain links TRBV11-2 to TRBJ2-2, with D unclear. Trimming took 2 bases from V and 1 from J, leaving 11 bases between them. The CDR3 length is 16 residues. Germline-derived CDR1 and CDR2 are SGHAT and FQNNGV. The CDR3 here is CASSLPLSGNTGELFF. CDR3 nucleotides: TGTGCCAGCAGCTTACCTCTTTCCGGGAACACCGGGGAGCTGTTTTTT.

This clonotype was recorded many times. The chain joins TRBV7-9 to TRBJ1-5; D might be TRBD1 (5 bases). Germline-derived CDR1 and CDR2 are SEHNR and FQNEAQ (reference sequence). V shed 1 base and J shed 7 bases, with 8 bases lying between them. This CDR3 comprises 13 residues. CDR3: CASSLGQRQPQHF. The CDR3 DNA sequence: TGTGCCAGCAGCTTAGGACAGAGGCAGCCCCAGCATTTT.

The chain has TRBV6-1 and TRBJ1-6; no definite D call. Germline CDR1 reads MNHNS; CDR2 reads SASEGT. V lost 1 base and J 9 bases, leaving 4 bases between the germline ends. There are 12 residues in the CDR3. The CDR3 coding sequence is TGTGCCAGCAGTGAAGGCAGTTCACCCCTCCACTTT. Its translation is CASSEGSSPLHF.